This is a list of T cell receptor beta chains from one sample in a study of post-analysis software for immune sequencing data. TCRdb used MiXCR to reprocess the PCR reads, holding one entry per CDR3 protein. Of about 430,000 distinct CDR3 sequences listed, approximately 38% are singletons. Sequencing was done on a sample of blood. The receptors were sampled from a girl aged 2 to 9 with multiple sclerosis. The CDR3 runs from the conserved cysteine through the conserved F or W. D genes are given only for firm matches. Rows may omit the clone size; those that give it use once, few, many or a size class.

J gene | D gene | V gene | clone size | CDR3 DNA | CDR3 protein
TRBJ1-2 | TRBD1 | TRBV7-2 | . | TGTGCCAGCAGCTCACGACAGGGACGATTCTATGGCTACACCTTC | CASSSRQGRFYGYTF
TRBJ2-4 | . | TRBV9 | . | TGTGCCAGCAGCGTATTGGAGCCGCGTACCACCAAAAACATTCAGTACTTC | CASSVLEPRTTKNIQYF
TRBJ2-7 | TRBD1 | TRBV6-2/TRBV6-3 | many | TGTGCCAGCAGATCCCTAAGGACAGGGACCTACGAGCAGTACTTC | CASRSLRTGTYEQYF
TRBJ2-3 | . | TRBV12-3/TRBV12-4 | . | TGTGCCAGCAGTTTAGTTAGCGTCGGCACAGATGCGCTGTATTTT | CASSLVSVGTDALYF
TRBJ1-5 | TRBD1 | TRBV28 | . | TGTGCCAGCAGTTACGGGACAGGGTTGTTTCAGCCCCAGCATTTT | CASSYGTGLFQPQHF
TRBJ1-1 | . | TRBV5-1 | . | TGCGCCAGCAGCTCCGGGACCGTGTACACTGAAGCTTTCTTT | CASSSGTVYTEAFF
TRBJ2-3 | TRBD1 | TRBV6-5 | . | TGTGCCAGCAGACCGAAGCGAGGACAGGGAAGGGGTACGCAGTATTTT | CASRPKRGQGRGTQYF
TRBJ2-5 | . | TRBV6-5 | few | TGTGCCAGCAGTTACCTTTCAGCGGACCAAGAGACCCAGTACTTC | CASSYLSADQETQYF
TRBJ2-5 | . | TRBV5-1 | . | TGCGCCAGCCGAAGGCTACCGCAGGTCCAAGAGACCCAGTACTTC | CASRRLPQVQETQYF
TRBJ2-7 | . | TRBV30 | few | TGTGCCTGGAGTTTCTTGAACGAGCAGTACTTC | CAWSFLNEQYF
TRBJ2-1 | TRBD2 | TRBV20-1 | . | TGCAGTGCTACGCTAGCGGGGAAGTACAGGGGTGAGCAGTTCTTC | CSATLAGKYRGEQFF
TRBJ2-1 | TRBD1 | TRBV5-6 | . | TGTGCCAGCAGCTTTGACAGGGCGACCTACAATGAGCAGTTCTTC | CASSFDRATYNEQFF
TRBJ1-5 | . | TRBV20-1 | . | TGCAGTGCTATCTATAGCAATCAGCCCCAGCATTTT | CSAIYSNQPQHF
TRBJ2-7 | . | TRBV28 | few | TGTGCCGCAGGGGATCAAGGGCTTCGCGAGCAGTACTTC | CAAGDQGLREQYF
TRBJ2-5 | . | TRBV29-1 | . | TGCAGCGTTGAGGGCAGGTTAATCAACAATGAGCAGTACTTC | CSVEGRLINNEQYF
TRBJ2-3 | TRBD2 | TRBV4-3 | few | TGCGCCAGCAGCCAAGAACGTGGGACTAGCGGGAGTGATACGCAGTATTTT | CASSQERGTSGSDTQYF
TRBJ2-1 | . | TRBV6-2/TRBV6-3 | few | TGTGCCAGCAGTTTAATTCGCACAAACAATGAGCAGTTCTTC | CASSLIRTNNEQFF
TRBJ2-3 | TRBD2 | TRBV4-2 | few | TGTGCCAGCAGCCAAGGAGGGGCGGGAGGGGGCACAGATACGCAGTATTTT | CASSQGGAGGGTDTQYF
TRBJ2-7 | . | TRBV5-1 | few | TGCGCCAGCAGGGCCGGGGCTAACTTCCCCTACGAGCAGTACTTC | CASRAGANFPYEQYF
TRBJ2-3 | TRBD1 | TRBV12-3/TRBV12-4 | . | TGTGCCAGCAGTTCTATTATAGGGACAGGGGGGACAGATACGCAATATTTT | CASSSIIGTGGTDTQYF
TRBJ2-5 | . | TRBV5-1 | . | TGCGCCAGCAGCTTGGCGTCAGGACCCCAAGAGACCCAGTACTTC | CASSLASGPQETQYF
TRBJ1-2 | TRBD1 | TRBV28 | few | TGTGCCAGCAGTTTACACCTGTCGACAGGGGGTGGCTACACCTTC | CASSLHLSTGGGYTF
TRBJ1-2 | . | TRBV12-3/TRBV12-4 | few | TGTGCCAGCAGTGGACAGTCTGCTAACTATGGCTACACCTTC | CASSGQSANYGYTF
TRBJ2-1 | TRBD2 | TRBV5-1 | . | TGCGCCAGCAGCTCTAACGGGCAGCGGGGGGTCAATTCATACAGCAATGAGCAGTTCTTC | CASSSNGQRGVNSYSNEQFF
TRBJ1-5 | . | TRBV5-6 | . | TGTGCCAGCAGCCTAGGGGCCCACTCCAGCAATCAGCCCCAGCATTTT | CASSLGAHSSNQPQHF
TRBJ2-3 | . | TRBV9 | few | TGTGCCAGCAGCGTAGGTTCAGGGTGGAGTACAGATACGCAGTATTTT | CASSVGSGWSTDTQYF
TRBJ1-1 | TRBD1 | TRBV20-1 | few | TGCAGTGCCACCGGGACAGTGAACACTGAAGCTTTCTTT | CSATGTVNTEAFF
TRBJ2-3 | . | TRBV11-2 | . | TGTGCCAGCAGCTTAGGTGTGGGCGGGGTTCGGACAGATACGCAGTATTTT | CASSLGVGGVRTDTQYF
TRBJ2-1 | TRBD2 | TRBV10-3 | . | TGTGCCATCAGTGGCCGGACTTCCCGGGGGGATGAGCAGTTCTTC | CAISGRTSRGDEQFF